The clone carrying this T cell receptor beta chain was recorded at least ten times. The antigen is unknown. The sample comes from a study of T cells in Graves' hyperthyroidism and ophthalmopathy. Regarding the study as a whole: A 13 V-J model separated ophthalmopathy from stable hyperthyroidism.

The CDR3 has 14 residues. V shed 3 bases, J shed 8 bases, and the junction held 5 bases outside the gene matches. TCR beta CDR3 region amplification was performed from RNA transcripts. The HTBI primer set served for first-round RT-PCR of the TCR CDR3. TCRdb re-analysed the multiplex PCR reads in MiXCR, keeping a single row per CDR3 protein. The sample includes hundreds of thousands of distinct CDR3 sequences, over 15% of them seen just once. The chain joins TRBV12-3 or TRBV12-4 to TRBJ1-4; the match to TRBD1 covers 8 bases. The sequencing sample was made of blood. The clonotype was recovered from a woman in her forties or fifties with Graves' hyperthyroidism that later progressed to Graves' ophthalmopathy. The CDR3 nucleotides are TGTGCCAGCAGTTTTCAGACAGGGGAGGAAAAACTGTTTTTT. It specifies CASSFQTGEEKLFF.